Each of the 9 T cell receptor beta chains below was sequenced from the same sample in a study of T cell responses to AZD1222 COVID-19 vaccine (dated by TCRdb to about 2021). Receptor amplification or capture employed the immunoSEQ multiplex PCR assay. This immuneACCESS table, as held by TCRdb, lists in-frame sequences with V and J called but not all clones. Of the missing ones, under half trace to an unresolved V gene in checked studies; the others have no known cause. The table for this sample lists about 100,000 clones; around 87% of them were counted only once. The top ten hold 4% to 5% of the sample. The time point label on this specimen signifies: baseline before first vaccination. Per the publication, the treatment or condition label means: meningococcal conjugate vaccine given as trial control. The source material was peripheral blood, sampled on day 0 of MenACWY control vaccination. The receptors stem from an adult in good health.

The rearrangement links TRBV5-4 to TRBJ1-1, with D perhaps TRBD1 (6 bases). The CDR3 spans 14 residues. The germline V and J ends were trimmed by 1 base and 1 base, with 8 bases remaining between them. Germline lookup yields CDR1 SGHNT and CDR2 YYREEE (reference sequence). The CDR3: CASSLNRENTEAFF. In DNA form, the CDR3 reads TGTGCCAGCAGCTTGAACAGGGAGAACACTGAAGCTTTCTTT.

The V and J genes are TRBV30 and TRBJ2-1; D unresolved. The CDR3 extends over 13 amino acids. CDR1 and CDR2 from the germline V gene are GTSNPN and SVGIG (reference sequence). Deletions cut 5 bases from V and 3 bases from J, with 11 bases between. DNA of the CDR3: TGTGCCTGGTCAGTCGCGAACTACAATGAGCAGTTCTTC. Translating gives CAWSVANYNEQFF. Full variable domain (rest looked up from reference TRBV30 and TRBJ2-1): SQTIHQWPATLVQPVGSPLSLECTVEGTSNPNLYWYRQAAGRGLQLLFYSVGIGQISSEVPQNLSASRPQDRQFILSSKKLLLSDSGFYLCAWSVANYNEQFFGPGTRLTVL.

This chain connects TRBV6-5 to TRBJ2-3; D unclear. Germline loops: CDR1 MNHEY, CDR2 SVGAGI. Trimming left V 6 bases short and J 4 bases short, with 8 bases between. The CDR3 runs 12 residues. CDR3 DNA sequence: TGTGCCAGCAGACGTACAGCAGATACGCAGTATTTT. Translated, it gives CASRRTADTQYF.

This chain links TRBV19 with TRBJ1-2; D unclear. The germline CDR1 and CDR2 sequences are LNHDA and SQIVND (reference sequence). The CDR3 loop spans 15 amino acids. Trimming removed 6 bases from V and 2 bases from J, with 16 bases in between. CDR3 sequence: CASSLEGFGNYGYTF. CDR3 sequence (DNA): TGTGCCAGTAGCCTAGAGGGATTTGGGAACTATGGCTACACCTTC.

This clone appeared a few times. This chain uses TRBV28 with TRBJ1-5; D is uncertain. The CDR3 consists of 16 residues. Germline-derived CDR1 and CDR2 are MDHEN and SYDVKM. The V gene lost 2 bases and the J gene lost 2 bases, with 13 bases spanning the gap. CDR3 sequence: CASSLSPPGRNQPQHF. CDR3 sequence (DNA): TGTGCCAGCAGTTTAAGCCCCCCTGGGCGCAATCAGCCCCAGCATTTT. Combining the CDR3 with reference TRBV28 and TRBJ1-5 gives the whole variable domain DVKVTQSSRYLVKRTGEKVFLECVQDMDHENMFWYRQDPGLGLRLIYFSYDVKMKEKGDIPEGYSVSREKKERFSLILESASTNQTSMYLCASSLSPPGRNQPQHFGDGTRLSIL.

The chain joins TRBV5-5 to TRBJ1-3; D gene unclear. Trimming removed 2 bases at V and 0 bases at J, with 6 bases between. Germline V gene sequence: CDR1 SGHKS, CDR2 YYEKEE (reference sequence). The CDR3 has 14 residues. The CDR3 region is CASSFSSSGNTIYF. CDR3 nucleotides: TGTGCCAGCAGCTTTAGCTCCTCTGGAAACACCATATATTTT. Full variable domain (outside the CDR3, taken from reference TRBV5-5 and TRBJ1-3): DAGVTQSPTHLIKTRGQQVTLRCSPISGHKSVSWYQQVLGQGPQFIFQYYEKEERGRGNFPDRFSARQFPNYSSELNVNALLLGDSALYLCASSFSSSGNTIYFGEGSWLTVV.

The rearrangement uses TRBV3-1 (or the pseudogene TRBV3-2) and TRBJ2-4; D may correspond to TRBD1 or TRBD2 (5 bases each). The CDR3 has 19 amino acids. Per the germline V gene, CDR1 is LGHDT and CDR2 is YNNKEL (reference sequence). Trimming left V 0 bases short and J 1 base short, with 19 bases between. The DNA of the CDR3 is TGTGCCAGCAGCCAAGATGTGGGGGACCCTCGGAGGGCCAAAAACATTCAGTACTTC. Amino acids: CASSQDVGDPRRAKNIQYF.

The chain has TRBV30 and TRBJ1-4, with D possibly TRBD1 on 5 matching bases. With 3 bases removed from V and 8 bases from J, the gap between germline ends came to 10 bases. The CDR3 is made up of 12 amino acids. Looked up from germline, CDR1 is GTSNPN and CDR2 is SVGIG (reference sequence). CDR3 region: CAWSDSTEKLFF. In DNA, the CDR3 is TGTGCCTGGAGCGACAGTACCGAAAAACTGTTTTTT.

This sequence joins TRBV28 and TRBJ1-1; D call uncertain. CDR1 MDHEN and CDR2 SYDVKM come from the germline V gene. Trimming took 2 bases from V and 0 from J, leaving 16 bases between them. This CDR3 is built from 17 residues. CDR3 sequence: CASSLGGQSRMNTEAFF. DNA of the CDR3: TGTGCCAGCAGTTTAGGAGGTCAGAGCAGAATGAACACTGAAGCTTTCTTT.